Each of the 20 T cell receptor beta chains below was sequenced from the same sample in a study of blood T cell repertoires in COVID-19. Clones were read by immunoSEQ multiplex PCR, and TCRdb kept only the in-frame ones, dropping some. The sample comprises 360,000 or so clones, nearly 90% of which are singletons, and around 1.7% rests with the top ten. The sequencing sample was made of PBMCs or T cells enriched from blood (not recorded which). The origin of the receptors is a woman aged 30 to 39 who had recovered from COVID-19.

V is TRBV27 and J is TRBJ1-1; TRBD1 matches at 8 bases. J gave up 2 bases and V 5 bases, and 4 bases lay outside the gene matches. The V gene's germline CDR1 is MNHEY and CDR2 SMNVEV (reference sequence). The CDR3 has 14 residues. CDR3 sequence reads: CASSGDRINTEAFF. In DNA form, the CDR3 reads TGTGCCAGCAGTGGGGACAGGATTAACACTGAAGCTTTCTTT.

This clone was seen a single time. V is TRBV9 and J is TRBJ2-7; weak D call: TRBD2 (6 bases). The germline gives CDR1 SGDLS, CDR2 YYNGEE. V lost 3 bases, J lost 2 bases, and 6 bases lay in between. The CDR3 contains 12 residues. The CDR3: CASSGTTYEQYF. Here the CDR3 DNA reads TGTGCCAGCAGCGGGACTACCTACGAGCAGTACTTC.

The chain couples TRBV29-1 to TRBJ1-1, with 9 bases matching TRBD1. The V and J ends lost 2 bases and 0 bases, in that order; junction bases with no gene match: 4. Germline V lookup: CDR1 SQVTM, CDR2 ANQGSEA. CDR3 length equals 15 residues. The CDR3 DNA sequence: TGCAGCGTTGAAAGGGGACAGGGCTTGAACACTGAAGCTTTCTTT. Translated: CSVERGQGLNTEAFF.

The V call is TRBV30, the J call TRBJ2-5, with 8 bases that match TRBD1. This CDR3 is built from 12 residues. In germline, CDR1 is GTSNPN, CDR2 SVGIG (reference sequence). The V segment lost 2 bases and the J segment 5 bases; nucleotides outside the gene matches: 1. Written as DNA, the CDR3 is TGTGCCTGGAGTCAGGGGGCCGAGACCCAGTACTTC. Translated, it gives CAWSQGAETQYF.

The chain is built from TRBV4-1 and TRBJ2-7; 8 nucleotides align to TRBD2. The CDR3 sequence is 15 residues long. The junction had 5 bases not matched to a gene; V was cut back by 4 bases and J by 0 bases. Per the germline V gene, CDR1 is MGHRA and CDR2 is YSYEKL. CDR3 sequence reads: CASSPTSGPSYEQYF. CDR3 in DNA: TGCGCCAGCAGCCCCACTAGCGGACCCTCCTACGAGCAGTACTTC.

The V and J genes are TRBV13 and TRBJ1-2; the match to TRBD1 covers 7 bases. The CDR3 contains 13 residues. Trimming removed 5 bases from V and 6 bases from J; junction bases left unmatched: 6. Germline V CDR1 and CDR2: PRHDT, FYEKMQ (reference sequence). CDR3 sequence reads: CASSLRDRHGYTF. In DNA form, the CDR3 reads TGTGCCAGCAGCCTCCGGGACAGACATGGCTACACCTTC. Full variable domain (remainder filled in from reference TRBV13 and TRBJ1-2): AAGVIQSPRHLIKEKRETATLKCYPIPRHDTVYWYQQGPGQDPQFLISFYEKMQSDKGSIPDRFSAQQFSDYHSELNMSSLELGDSALYFCASSLRDRHGYTFGSGTRLTVV.

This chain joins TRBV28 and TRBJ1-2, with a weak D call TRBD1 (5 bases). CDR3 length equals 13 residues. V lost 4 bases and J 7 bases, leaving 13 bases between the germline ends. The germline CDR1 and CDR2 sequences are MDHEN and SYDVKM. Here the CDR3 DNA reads TGTGCCAGCAGTTGGGTTTCGGGGGTTGGCTACACCTTC. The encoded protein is CASSWVSGVGYTF.

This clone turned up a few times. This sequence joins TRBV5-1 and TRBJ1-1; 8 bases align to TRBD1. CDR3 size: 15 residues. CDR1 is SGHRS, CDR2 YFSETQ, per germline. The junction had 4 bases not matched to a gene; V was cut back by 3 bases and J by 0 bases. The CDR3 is CASSSGQAMNTEAFF. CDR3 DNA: TGCGCCAGCAGCTCGGGACAGGCCATGAACACTGAAGCTTTCTTT.

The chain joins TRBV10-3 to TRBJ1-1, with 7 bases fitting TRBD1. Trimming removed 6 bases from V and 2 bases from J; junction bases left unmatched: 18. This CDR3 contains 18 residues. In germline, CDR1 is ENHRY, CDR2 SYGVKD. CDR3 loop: CAIRSENRGPQSNTEAFF. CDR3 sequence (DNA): TGTGCCATCAGGTCCGAAAACAGGGGACCACAGAGCAACACTGAAGCTTTCTTT.

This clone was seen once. CDR3 protein: CASSFDRDEQFF. The CDR3 coding sequence is TGTGCCAGCAGTTTCGACAGGGACGAGCAGTTCTTC. The chain combines TRBV6-5 with TRBJ2-1, with TRBD1 matching over 7 bases. Germline V gene data show CDR1 as MNHEY and CDR2 as SVGAGI. The CDR3 sequence is 12 residues long. V shed 4 bases, J shed 10 bases, and the junction held 4 bases outside the gene matches.

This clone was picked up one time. The CDR3 bases are TGTGCGACCTCGGGACTAGCGGGAACAGATACGCAGTATTTT. Amino acid sequence: CATSGLAGTDTQYF. The J gene is TRBJ2-3, the V gene TRBV19; TRBD2 matches at 13 bases. The germline V gene encodes CDR1 LNHDA and CDR2 SQIVND (reference sequence). The CDR3 runs 14 residues.

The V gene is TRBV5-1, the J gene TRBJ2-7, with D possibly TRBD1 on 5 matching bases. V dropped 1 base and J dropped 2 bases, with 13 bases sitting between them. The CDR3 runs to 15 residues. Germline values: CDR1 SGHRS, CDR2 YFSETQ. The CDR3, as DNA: TGCGCCAGCAGCTTGCGCAGGACGGACACCTACGAGCAGTACTTC. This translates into CASSLRRTDTYEQYF. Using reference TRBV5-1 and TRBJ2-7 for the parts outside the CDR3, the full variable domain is KAGVTQTPRYLIKTRGQQVTLSCSPISGHRSVSWYQQTPGQGLQFLFEYFSETQRNKGNFPGRFSGRQFSNSRSEMNVSTLELGDSALYLCASSLRRTDTYEQYFGPGTRLTVT.

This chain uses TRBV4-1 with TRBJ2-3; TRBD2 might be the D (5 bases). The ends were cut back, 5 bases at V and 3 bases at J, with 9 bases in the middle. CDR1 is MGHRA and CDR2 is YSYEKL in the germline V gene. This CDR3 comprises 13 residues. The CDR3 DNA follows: TGCGCCAGCAGCTCTAGCACGACAGATACGCAGTATTTT. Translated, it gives CASSSSTTDTQYF.

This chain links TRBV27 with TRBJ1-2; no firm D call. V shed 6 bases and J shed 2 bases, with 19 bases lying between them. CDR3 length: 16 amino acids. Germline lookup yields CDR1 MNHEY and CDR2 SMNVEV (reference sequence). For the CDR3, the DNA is TGTGCCAGCAGACGAGGGTTCCAGTCCACAAACTATGGCTACACCTTC. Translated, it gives CASRRGFQSTNYGYTF.

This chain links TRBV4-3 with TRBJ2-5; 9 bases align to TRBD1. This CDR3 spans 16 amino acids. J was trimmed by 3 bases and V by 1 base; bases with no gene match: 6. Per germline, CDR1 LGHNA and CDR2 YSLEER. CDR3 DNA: TGCGCCAGCAGCCAAGGCCAGGGACAGGGTAAAGAGACCCAGTACTTC. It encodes CASSQGQGQGKETQYF.

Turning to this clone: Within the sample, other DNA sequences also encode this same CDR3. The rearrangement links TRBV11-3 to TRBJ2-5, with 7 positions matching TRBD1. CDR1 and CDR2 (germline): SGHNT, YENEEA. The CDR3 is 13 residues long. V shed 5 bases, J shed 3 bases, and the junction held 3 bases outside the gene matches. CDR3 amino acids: CASSLQGKETQYF. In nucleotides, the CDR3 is TGTGCCAGCAGCCTACAGGGGAAAGAGACCCAGTACTTC.

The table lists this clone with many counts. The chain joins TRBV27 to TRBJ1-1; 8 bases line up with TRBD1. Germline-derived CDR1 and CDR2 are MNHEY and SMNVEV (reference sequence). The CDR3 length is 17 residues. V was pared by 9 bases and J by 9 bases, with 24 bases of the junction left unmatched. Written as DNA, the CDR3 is TGTGCCAGTAAAAAAATCGGGATTGGACAGGGAAAAGTAAAAGCTTTCTTT. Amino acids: CASKKIGIGQGKVKAFF.

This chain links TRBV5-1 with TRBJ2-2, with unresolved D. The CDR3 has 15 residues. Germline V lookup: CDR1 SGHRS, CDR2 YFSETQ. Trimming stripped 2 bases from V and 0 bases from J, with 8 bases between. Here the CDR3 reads CASSFERANTGELFF. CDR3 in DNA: TGCGCCAGCAGCTTTGAACGAGCGAACACCGGGGAGCTGTTTTTT. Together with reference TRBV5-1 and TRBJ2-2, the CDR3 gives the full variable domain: KAGVTQTPRYLIKTRGQQVTLSCSPISGHRSVSWYQQTPGQGLQFLFEYFSETQRNKGNFPGRFSGRQFSNSRSEMNVSTLELGDSALYLCASSFERANTGELFFGEGSRLTVL.

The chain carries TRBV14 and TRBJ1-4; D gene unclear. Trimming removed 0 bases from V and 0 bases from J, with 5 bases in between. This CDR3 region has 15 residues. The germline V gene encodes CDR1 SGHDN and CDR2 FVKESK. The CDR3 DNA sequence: TGTGCCAGCAGCCAAGATGCAGCAACTAATGAAAAACTGTTTTTT. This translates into CASSQDAATNEKLFF.

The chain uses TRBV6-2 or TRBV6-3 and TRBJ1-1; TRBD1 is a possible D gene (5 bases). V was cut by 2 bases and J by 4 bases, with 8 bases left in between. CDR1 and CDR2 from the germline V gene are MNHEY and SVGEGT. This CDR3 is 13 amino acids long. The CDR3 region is CASSYGQGTEAFF. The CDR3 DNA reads TGTGCCAGCAGTTACGGTCAGGGCACTGAAGCTTTCTTT.